A selection of T cell receptor beta chains follows, all from one sample in a study of identical twins. One entry per CDR3 protein, called by TCRdb with MiXCR from the 5' RACE reads. The table lists 1.5 million to 2 million distinct CDR3 sequences, about 30% of them singletons, with approximately 0.25% in the top ten. The sample was cord blood. The receptors originated from a newborn girl in good health. The CDR3 runs from the conserved cysteine through the conserved F or W. The D gene is left open where the match is weak. A clone size is listed for some rows: how often the clone was seen (once, few, many), or a class if it is expanded.

CDR3 length,D gene,clone size,J gene,V gene,CDR3 DNA,CDR3 protein
15,TRBD2,few,TRBJ2-7,TRBV20-1,TGCAGTGCTAACCCACTAGCGGTAAGCTCCTACGAGCAGTACTTC,CSANPLAVSSYEQYF
16,-,few,TRBJ2-7,TRBV25-1,TGTGCCAGCAGTGGAGGGAGGGGGGCATTTCCCTACGAGCAGTACTTC,CASSGGRGAFPYEQYF
18,TRBD2,-,TRBJ2-1,TRBV12-3/TRBV12-4,TGTGCCAGCAGCCCGGGACTAGCGGGGGGGCAATCCTACAATGAGCAGTTCTTC,CASSPGLAGGQSYNEQFF
14,-,-,TRBJ2-5,TRBV16,TGTGCCAGCAGCCTGGACACTATCCAAGAGACCCAGTACTTC,CASSLDTIQETQYF
13,-,-,TRBJ2-2,TRBV2,TGTGCCAGCAGTGCGGTCTTCCCCGGGGAGCTGTTTTTT,CASSAVFPGELFF
14,-,many,TRBJ2-1,TRBV7-8,TGTGCCAGCAGCTTACGCGGCAGCCACAATGAGCAGTTCTTC,CASSLRGSHNEQFF
14,TRBD1,-,TRBJ1-1,TRBV2,TGTGCCAGCACCACCAAGGGCAGGGGGTCTGAAGCTTTCTTT,CASTTKGRGSEAFF
14,-,-,TRBJ1-1,TRBV5-6,TGTGCCAGCAGCGGGCTCCGGGACAACACTGAAGCTTTCTTT,CASSGLRDNTEAFF
15,TRBD2,-,TRBJ2-4,TRBV6-1,TGTGCCAGCAGGCGGGGACTAGCGGTCGGAAACATTCAGTACTTC,CASRRGLAVGNIQYF
17,TRBD2,-,TRBJ2-1,TRBV7-2,TGTGCCAGCAGCTTTGGCGGCTTGGGAGGGGCCTACAATGAGCAGTTCTTC,CASSFGGLGGAYNEQFF
14,-,few,TRBJ1-5,TRBV3-1,TGTGCCAGCAGCCAGGGCAGACAGCATCAGCCCCAGCATTTT,CASSQGRQHQPQHF
16,-,-,TRBJ2-3,TRBV7-9,TGTGCCAGCAGCTTACCTGCGGGACGGTCGAGAGATACGCAGTATTTT,CASSLPAGRSRDTQYF
13,TRBD2,few,TRBJ2-5,TRBV20-1,TGCAGTGCTAGACTAGCGGGGTGGGAGACCCAGTACTTC,CSARLAGWETQYF
16,-,many,TRBJ2-3,TRBV27,TGTGCCAGCAGTTTGGGGTGGGGCTCTAGCACAGATACGCAGTATTTT,CASSLGWGSSTDTQYF
13,-,-,TRBJ2-7,TRBV29-1,TGCAGCGTTGAAACAGAGGTGGGTTACGAGCAGTACTTC,CSVETEVGYEQYF
16,TRBD2,few,TRBJ2-3,TRBV5-1,TGCGCCAGCAGCTTGCTGCTAGCGGGGGCCACAGATACGCAGTATTTT,CASSLLLAGATDTQYF
16,TRBD1,-,TRBJ2-7,TRBV25-1,TGTGCCAGCAGTGACCTCTCCCAGGGGGCTTCGCACGAGCAGTACTTC,CASSDLSQGASHEQYF
18,TRBD1,few,TRBJ2-4,TRBV2,TGTGCCAGCAGTGTACCCCGGACAGGCCCTTTAGCCAAAAACATTCAGTACTTC,CASSVPRTGPLAKNIQYF
18,TRBD2,once,TRBJ2-2,TRBV27,TGTGCCAGCAAACCCCTCGCGGGACTAGGGGTCGGCACCGGGGAGCTGTTTTTT,CASKPLAGLGVGTGELFF
16,TRBD2,once,TRBJ2-7,TRBV14,TGTGCCAGCAGCCAGGAGACTAGCGGCCTTTACAATGAGCAGTACTTC,CASSQETSGLYNEQYF
13,-,few,TRBJ1-4,TRBV11-1,TGTGCCAGCAGCCTCGACGACGGGGAAAAACTGTTTTTT,CASSLDDGEKLFF
12,-,-,TRBJ2-1,TRBV2,TGTGCCAGCCTTGTTTCCTACAATGAGCAGTTCTTC,CASLVSYNEQFF
15,TRBD2,many,TRBJ2-3,TRBV2,TGTGCCAGCAGTGAAGAACTAGCGGGAGCAGATACGCAGTATTTT,CASSEELAGADTQYF
18,-,few,TRBJ2-1,TRBV6-1,TGTGCCAGCAGTGAAATGGTGGCCAGACCGAGCTCCTACAATGAGCAGTTCTTC,CASSEMVARPSSYNEQFF
16,-,few,TRBJ2-1,TRBV4-1,TGCGCCAGCAGCCCCGCAGGAAATAATCGGTACAATGAGCAGTTCTTC,CASSPAGNNRYNEQFF
14,-,-,TRBJ1-2,TRBV24-1,TGTGCCACCAGTGATTTGACCCAGGACTATGGCTACACCTTC,CATSDLTQDYGYTF
17,TRBD2,-,TRBJ2-5,TRBV20-1,TGCAGTGCTAGAGATCCCCAACTAGCGGCATTGAAAAAGACCCAGTACTTC,CSARDPQLAALKKTQYF
15,TRBD1,many,TRBJ1-5,TRBV5-1,TGTGCCAGCAGTTCCGGGACAGGGGGCAATCAGCCCCAGCATTTT,CASSSGTGGNQPQHF
15,-,many,TRBJ2-1,TRBV29-1,TGCAGCGCCGCGGGGGGGACAGGGCTTTACAATGAGCAGTTCTTC,CSAAGGTGLYNEQFF
13,-,few,TRBJ1-2,TRBV21-1,TGTGCCAGCAGCAAAGGACCCAATGATGGCTACACCTTC,CASSKGPNDGYTF
12,-,-,TRBJ2-1,TRBV30,TGTGCCTGGACCCGGACCCGCGGTGAGCAGTTCTTC,CAWTRTRGEQFF
14,-,few,TRBJ2-7,TRBV20-1,TGCAGGGCCGTTCCGGCAGGCTCTATTTACGAGCAGTACTTC,CRAVPAGSIYEQYF
14,-,few,TRBJ1-5,TRBV10-3,TGTGCCATCAGTGTAGAGGGCGAGGGCTTCCCCCAGCATTTT,CAISVEGEGFPQHF
13,-,-,TRBJ1-4,TRBV30,TGTGCCTGGAGCTCCCAAGCGGGAGGAAAACTGTTTTTT,CAWSSQAGGKLFF
15,TRBD2,-,TRBJ2-4,TRBV20-1,TGCGGTGCTACGCTAGCGGTCCTAGCCAAAAACATTCAGTACTTC,CGATLAVLAKNIQYF
15,-,few,TRBJ2-3,TRBV20-1,TGCAGTGCGGAAACACCCGAGCCCCGGGCAGATACGCAGTATTTT,CSAETPEPRADTQYF
13,TRBD1,-,TRBJ1-5,TRBV20-1,TGCAGTGCTAGCGACAGGGAGGGTCAGCCCCAGCATTTT,CSASDREGQPQHF
16,TRBD2,-,TRBJ2-7,TRBV5-1,TGCGCCAGCAGCTCACAAGCGGGAGCTTACTCGTCCGAGCAGTACTTC,CASSSQAGAYSSEQYF
14,-,-,TRBJ2-7,TRBV20-1,TGCAGTGCTAGAGGAAGGGGCGCCGGTTACGAGCAGTACTTC,CSARGRGAGYEQYF
16,TRBD2,-,TRBJ2-1,TRBV6-1,TGTGCCAGCAGTGATCTTAGCGGGAGGGCCTACAATGAGCAGTTCTTC,CASSDLSGRAYNEQFF
16,-,-,TRBJ2-1,TRBV12-3/TRBV12-4,TGTGCCAGCAGTTTAAGTTATGCCCAACTGAACAATGAGCAGTTCTTC,CASSLSYAQLNNEQFF
16,TRBD2,-,TRBJ2-5,TRBV7-2,TGTGCCAGCAGCCGCTACTTTAGCGGGAGGCAAGAGACCCAGTACTTC,CASSRYFSGRQETQYF
15,TRBD1,few,TRBJ2-3,TRBV27,TGTGCCACCCTGAAGGGACAGGGGTTCGCAGATACGCAGTATTTT,CATLKGQGFADTQYF
10,-,-,TRBJ1-2,TRBV7-2,TGTGCCAGCAGCGAGGATGGCTACACCTTC,CASSEDGYTF
13,-,-,TRBJ2-7,TRBV14,TGTGCCAGCAGCCAAGCCTCAAGAAGTGGGCAGTACTTC,CASSQASRSGQYF
16,TRBD2,few,TRBJ2-7,TRBV28,TGTGCCAGCAGTTTAGATCCGCGGGAGGGCACCTACGAGCAGTACTTC,CASSLDPREGTYEQYF
15,TRBD2,-,TRBJ2-1,TRBV12-3/TRBV12-4,TGTGCCAGCAGTTTCTTAGCGGGAGCTAACAATGAGCAGTTCTTC,CASSFLAGANNEQFF
13,-,few,TRBJ1-2,TRBV13,TGTGCCAGCAGCTTGATCGGGGTAGATGGCTACACCTTC,CASSLIGVDGYTF
13,-,-,TRBJ1-3,TRBV20-1,TGCAGTGCGGGCCAGGGCAGTGGAAACACCATATATTTT,CSAGQGSGNTIYF
15,-,-,TRBJ2-7,TRBV13,TGTGCCAGCAGCGGGGGACTGGGGACGGGCTACGAGCAGTACTTC,CASSGGLGTGYEQYF
17,TRBD1,-,TRBJ1-1,TRBV5-1,TGCGCCAGCAGTTATTTCCCGGGACAGGGACCATACACTGAAGCTTTCTTT,CASSYFPGQGPYTEAFF
13,-,-,TRBJ2-3,TRBV20-1,TGCAGTGCTCGGACACGGATCACAGATACGCAGTATTTT,CSARTRITDTQYF
16,TRBD1,-,TRBJ2-7,TRBV27,TGTGCCAGCAGTCCATCACTAGGGACAGTCTCCTACGAGCAGTACTTC,CASSPSLGTVSYEQYF
15,-,-,TRBJ1-5,TRBV10-3,TGTGCCATCAGTGACTCAGACAGGTCCAATCAGCCCCGGCATTTT,CAISDSDRSNQPRHF
13,-,few,TRBJ1-5,TRBV20-1,TGCAGTGCTAGAGATCTCCGGGGACAGCCCCAGCATTTT,CSARDLRGQPQHF
14,-,many,TRBJ2-3,TRBV18,TGTGCCAGCTCGCGAGTGGACAGCACAGATACGCAGTATTTT,CASSRVDSTDTQYF
14,TRBD1,-,TRBJ1-1,TRBV14,TGTGCCAGCAGCCAACAGGGGGTAGGGGCTGAAGCTTTCTTT,CASSQQGVGAEAFF
17,TRBD2,-,TRBJ2-5,TRBV7-4,TGTGCCAGCAGCTTAGGACGAGCGGGGGGTCGAAAAGAGACCCAGTACTTC,CASSLGRAGGRKETQYF
16,-,few,TRBJ1-4,TRBV12-3/TRBV12-4,TGTGCCAGCAGTTTTTCTGGGTTCGGCGGGAGTGAAAAACTGTTTTTT,CASSFSGFGGSEKLFF
14,TRBD2,-,TRBJ2-1,TRBV20-1,TGCAGTGCTTGGACTAGCGGGAGGTACAATGAGCAGTTCTTC,CSAWTSGRYNEQFF